This T cell receptor beta chain originates from a study of cytomegalovirus exposure and HLA in healthy donors. Overall study context: There were 75 million to 95 million unique TCRs (from HLA-typed donors) in an early data release. Of the donors genotyped, about 410 in all, about 76% fell in the Caucasian-associated ancestry cluster. Study conclusions and caveats: For most TCR beta V segments, an earlier analysis put the productive rate at about 87% or about 30% of the time. CMV antigen specificity of a few CMV-associated chains was confirmed in vitro.

A note on this clone: Its target is not known.

Primers: 60 Vbeta forward and 13 Jbeta reverse. Libraries were prepared by immunoSEQ multiplex PCR; TCRdb keeps only in-frame clonotypes and omits some of them. Altogether 200,000 to 250,000 clones are present, 60% to 80% being singletons, with the ten largest covering around 1.8%. V lost 1 base, J lost 4 bases, and 7 bases lay in between. This CDR3 contains 13 residues. Germline V gene lookup returns CDR1 SEHNR and CDR2 FQNEAQ (reference sequence). This receptor was identified in a man aged 18 to 29 in good health and CMV-seronegative. Sequencing input: PBMCs. The J gene is TRBJ2-5, the V gene TRBV7-9; D remains unclear. CDR3 in DNA: TGTGCCAGCAGCTTAGGGCTCCCAGAGACCCAGTACTTC. Translation: CASSLGLPETQYF.